Listed below are T cell receptor beta chains from one sample, sequenced in a study of read filtering for tumor transcriptome and immune sequencing. TCRdb re-analysed the reads in MiXCR, keeping a single row per CDR3 protein. The sample contains more than 55,000 distinct CDR3 sequences, around a fifth of which appear only once. Sequences were obtained from a population of CD138-negative cells sorted from bone marrow. The source is a donor aged 40 or over with multiple myeloma. CDR3s include the opening cysteine and the closing phenylalanine or tryptophan. A D gene is named only where the DNA matches it firmly. Rows may omit the clone size; those that give it use once, few, many or a size class.

V gene: TRBV5-5
J gene: TRBJ2-3
D gene: .
clone size: few
CDR3 DNA: TGTGCCAGCAGCTTGTTAATCGGGAGCGCAGATACGCAGTATTTT
CDR3 protein: CASSLLIGSADTQYF

V gene: TRBV24-1
J gene: TRBJ2-5
D gene: .
clone size: many
CDR3 DNA: TGTGCCACCAGTGACCGGGGGCGGGAGACCCAGTACTTC
CDR3 protein: CATSDRGRETQYF

V gene: TRBV13
J gene: TRBJ1-4
D gene: .
clone size: many
CDR3 DNA: TGTGCCAGCAGCGACACGGGGGGGACTAATGAAAAACTGTTTTTT
CDR3 protein: CASSDTGGTNEKLFF

V gene: TRBV14
J gene: TRBJ1-1
D gene: .
clone size: many
CDR3 DNA: TGTGCCAGCAGCCTAAGTAGGAGGCAGGGGTTGAACACTGAAGCTTTCTTT
CDR3 protein: CASSLSRRQGLNTEAFF

V gene: TRBV9
J gene: TRBJ2-1
D gene: TRBD2
clone size: .
CDR3 DNA: TGTGCCGGCAGCGAGCGGGGGGATACCCACAATGAGCAGTTCTTC
CDR3 protein: CAGSERGDTHNEQFF

V gene: TRBV4-1
J gene: TRBJ1-1
D gene: .
clone size: .
CDR3 DNA: TGCGCCAGCAGCCAATTAAGGAGGAACACTGAAGCTTTCTTT
CDR3 protein: CASSQLRRNTEAFF

V gene: TRBV19
J gene: TRBJ1-1
D gene: .
clone size: many
CDR3 DNA: TGTGCCAGTAGTCCCGAGACCGGGGCTGAAGCTTTCTTT
CDR3 protein: CASSPETGAEAFF

V gene: TRBV6-2/TRBV6-3
J gene: TRBJ2-5
D gene: TRBD1
clone size: many
CDR3 DNA: TGTGCCAGCAGAAACCGGGACAGGCAAGAGACCCAGTACTTC
CDR3 protein: CASRNRDRQETQYF

V gene: TRBV2
J gene: TRBJ2-1
D gene: .
clone size: many
CDR3 DNA: TGTGCCAGCAGTGAAACGGATGATGAGCAGTTCTTC
CDR3 protein: CASSETDDEQFF

V gene: TRBV3-1
J gene: TRBJ2-5
D gene: .
clone size: many
CDR3 DNA: TGTGCCAGCAGCCAAGCGCAGGATTTCGGGACCCAGTACTTC
CDR3 protein: CASSQAQDFGTQYF

V gene: TRBV29-1
J gene: TRBJ1-1
D gene: .
clone size: many
CDR3 DNA: TGCAGCGTTGAAGTACTGGGACCCACTGAAGCTTTCTTT
CDR3 protein: CSVEVLGPTEAFF

V gene: TRBV24-1
J gene: TRBJ2-1
D gene: .
clone size: medium-sized
CDR3 DNA: TGTGCCACCAGTGATTCCTGGGCCACGGGCTACAATGAGCAGTTCTTC
CDR3 protein: CATSDSWATGYNEQFF

V gene: TRBV2
J gene: TRBJ1-2
D gene: .
clone size: .
CDR3 DNA: TGTGCCAGCAGCGTGAAATGGAGTGACGGCGAGTACACCTTC
CDR3 protein: CASSVKWSDGEYTF

V gene: TRBV6-6
J gene: TRBJ1-1
D gene: .
clone size: few
CDR3 DNA: TGTGCCAGCAGTTACAAGCCAGGGATGAACACTGAAGCTTTCTTT
CDR3 protein: CASSYKPGMNTEAFF

V gene: TRBV21-1
J gene: TRBJ2-5
D gene: .
clone size: many
CDR3 DNA: TGTGCCAGCAGCAAATATAGACTAGCGGGAGGTGTCTCAGTTGAGACCCAGTACTTC
CDR3 protein: CASSKYRLAGGVSVETQYF

V gene: TRBV19
J gene: TRBJ2-1
D gene: TRBD2
clone size: medium-sized
CDR3 DNA: TGTGCCATCCGAGCGGGAGGAACCTACAATGAGCAGTTCTTC
CDR3 protein: CAIRAGGTYNEQFF

V gene: TRBV10-3
J gene: TRBJ1-1
D gene: .
clone size: .
CDR3 DNA: TGTGCCAGCCACGATCGGGGTCTTAAGGGTGAAGCTTTCTTT
CDR3 protein: CASHDRGLKGEAFF

V gene: TRBV4-1
J gene: TRBJ1-5
D gene: .
clone size: .
CDR3 DNA: TGCGCCAGCAGCCAAGTCCTGCAGGCTAGCAATCAGCCCCAGCATTTT
CDR3 protein: CASSQVLQASNQPQHF